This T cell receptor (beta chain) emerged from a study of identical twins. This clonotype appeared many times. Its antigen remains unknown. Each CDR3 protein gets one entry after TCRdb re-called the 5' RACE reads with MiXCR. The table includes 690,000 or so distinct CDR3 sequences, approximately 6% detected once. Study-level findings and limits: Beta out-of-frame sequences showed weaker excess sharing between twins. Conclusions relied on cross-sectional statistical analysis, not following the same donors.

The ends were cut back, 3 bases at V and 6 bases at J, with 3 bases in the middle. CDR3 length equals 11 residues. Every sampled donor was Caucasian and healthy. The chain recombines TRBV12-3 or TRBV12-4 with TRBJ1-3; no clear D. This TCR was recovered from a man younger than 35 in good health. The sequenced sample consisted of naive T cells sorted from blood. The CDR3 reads CASSFLNTIYF. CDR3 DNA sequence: TGTGCCAGCAGTTTTCTAAACACCATATATTTT.